Listed below are T cell receptor beta chains from one sample, sequenced in a study of T cells in Graves' hyperthyroidism and ophthalmopathy. One entry per CDR3 protein, called by TCRdb with MiXCR from the multiplex PCR reads. The table has a few hundred thousand distinct CDR3 sequences, about 18% seen once; the top ten hold about 4%. What was sequenced was blood. Receptors were obtained from a woman aged 18-29 years with Graves' hyperthyroidism. Each CDR3 is given with its conserved first and last residue. Fields, in order: D gene, clone size, V gene, J gene, CDR3 protein, CDR3 DNA. A D gene is named only where the DNA matches it firmly. Size is omitted from some rows. Given values are once, few, many or a class for expanded clones.

.	many	TRBV27	TRBJ1-5	CASRSGGAGSGGGNQPQHF	TGTGCCAGCAGATCCGGGGGGGCCGGTTCGGGAGGAGGCAATCAGCCCCAGCATTTT
.	.	TRBV25-1	TRBJ2-5	CASSEYQRETQYF	TGTGCCAGCAGTGAATACCAGCGAGAGACCCAGTACTTC
.	many	TRBV5-1	TRBJ1-3	CASSLDGGRPLVGNTIYF	TGCGCCAGCAGCTTGGACGGGGGGCGTCCCTTGGTTGGAAACACCATATATTTT
.	many	TRBV6-5	TRBJ1-2	CASSYSKRGVDGYTF	TGTGCCAGCAGTTACTCGAAGCGCGGGGTGGATGGCTACACCTTC
TRBD2	many	TRBV11-2	TRBJ2-7	CASSFLLAGGRYEQYF	TGTGCCAGCAGCTTCCTACTAGCGGGGGGGAGGTACGAGCAGTACTTC
TRBD2	many	TRBV20-1	TRBJ2-2	CSARVAGARNTGELFF	TGCAGTGCTAGGGTAGCGGGGGCCAGGAACACCGGGGAGCTGTTTTTT
.	many	TRBV2	TRBJ1-1	CASSESGSGRAFF	TGTGCCAGCAGTGAATCGGGCTCCGGGCGGGCTTTCTTT
.	many	TRBV12-3/TRBV12-4	TRBJ2-7	CASSLVGATYEQYF	TGTGCCAGCAGTTTAGTGGGGGCGACCTACGAGCAGTACTTC
.	many	TRBV20-1	TRBJ1-5	CSYQGSPNQPQHF	TGCAGTTACCAGGGGTCACCCAATCAGCCCCAGCATTTT
TRBD1	.	TRBV6-2/TRBV6-3	TRBJ1-5	CASSHGTGHNQPQHF	TGTGCCAGCAGCCACGGGACAGGGCACAATCAGCCCCAGCATTTT
TRBD1	many	TRBV4-1	TRBJ2-7	CASSQGQGAYEQYF	TGCGCCAGCAGCCAAGGACAGGGGGCCTACGAGCAGTACTTC
TRBD1	many	TRBV5-1	TRBJ1-2	CASSLDPGQGSRGYTF	TGCGCCAGCAGCTTGGATCCGGGACAGGGGAGCCGCGGCTACACCTTC
.	.	TRBV5-1	TRBJ2-7	CASSAAGDEQYF	TGCGCCAGCAGCGCCGCAGGCGACGAGCAGTACTTC
TRBD1	many	TRBV2	TRBJ2-7	CASTPRQGIAYEQYF	TGTGCCAGCACCCCCCGACAGGGGATAGCCTACGAGCAGTACTTC
.	.	TRBV30	TRBJ1-2	CAWSVGSNYGYTF	TGTGCCTGGAGTGTAGGGTCTAACTATGGCTACACCTTC
TRBD1	.	TRBV19	TRBJ1-1	CATQGQLNTEAFF	TGTGCCACTCAGGGACAGTTGAACACTGAAGCTTTCTTT
TRBD1	.	TRBV3-1	TRBJ1-2	CASSQRPGQNYGYTF	TGTGCCAGCAGCCAACGGCCGGGACAGAACTATGGCTACACCTTC
.	many	TRBV5-1	TRBJ1-5	CASSLEGIGQPQHF	TGCGCCAGCAGCTTGGAGGGGATAGGTCAGCCCCAGCATTTT
.	few	TRBV20-1	TRBJ1-5	CSAERSRGNQPQHF	TGCAGTGCGGAGAGGTCCAGGGGCAATCAGCCCCAGCATTTT
TRBD2	.	TRBV2	TRBJ2-7	CASSKGLAAYEQYF	TGTGCCAGCAGTAAAGGACTAGCGGCCTACGAGCAGTACTTC
.	.	TRBV4-1	TRBJ2-2	CASSQGRLRGNTGELFF	TGCGCCAGCAGCCAAGGCAGGTTGCGGGGGAACACCGGGGAGCTGTTTTTT
TRBD2	many	TRBV30	TRBJ2-2	CAWRKAGGHGGELFF	TGTGCCTGGAGGAAAGCGGGGGGGCATGGCGGGGAGCTGTTTTTT
.	many	TRBV7-9	TRBJ1-1	CASSLSGITEAFF	TGTGCCAGCAGCTTATCAGGGATCACTGAAGCTTTCTTT
.	many	TRBV11-1	TRBJ1-1	CASSLEPGIMNTEAFF	TGTGCCAGCAGCTTAGAACCAGGTATAATGAACACTGAAGCTTTCTTT
TRBD1	many	TRBV5-4	TRBJ1-1	CASSLDRGRHEAFF	TGTGCCAGCAGCTTAGACAGGGGACGACATGAAGCTTTCTTT
TRBD1	many	TRBV6-1	TRBJ2-7	CASETGGQSYEQYF	TGTGCCAGTGAGACAGGGGGTCAGTCCTACGAGCAGTACTTC
.	many	TRBV15	TRBJ1-2	CATANLRDGYTF	TGTGCCACCGCCAACCTCAGGGACGGCTACACCTTC
.	few	TRBV24-1	TRBJ2-4	CATSPSSGAGENIQYF	TGTGCCACCAGTCCCTCGAGTGGGGCAGGGGAGAACATTCAGTACTTC
.	many	TRBV10-3	TRBJ1-1	CAILPGPPDTEAFF	TGTGCCATCCTACCCGGTCCGCCGGACACTGAAGCTTTCTTT
.	.	TRBV6-1	TRBJ2-2	CASSVAGRSTGELFF	TGTGCCAGCAGTGTTGCAGGGCGATCTACCGGGGAGCTGTTTTTT
.	many	TRBV10-3	TRBJ2-5	CAISVSGDETQYF	TGTGCCATCAGTGTCTCGGGGGACGAGACCCAGTACTTC
.	many	TRBV5-1	TRBJ2-2	CASSLVLEIGELFF	TGCGCCAGCAGCTTGGTTTTGGAGATCGGGGAGCTGTTTTTT
TRBD2	many	TRBV5-1	TRBJ2-5	CASSLGTSGGWETQYF	TGCGCCAGCTCCCTCGGGACTAGCGGTGGATGGGAGACCCAGTACTTC
.	many	TRBV20-1	TRBJ2-7	CSARGLDGTSYEQYF	TGCAGTGCTAGGGGTTTGGACGGAACGTCCTACGAGCAGTACTTC
.	many	TRBV28	TRBJ1-5	CASSFSLPRQGASKHF	TGTGCCAGCAGTTTCTCCTTACCCCGACAAGGGGCCTCTAAGCATTTT
.	.	TRBV29-1	TRBJ1-2	CSVSLRRETYGYTF	TGCAGCGTGTCCCTCCGCCGGGAAACCTATGGCTACACCTTC
.	many	TRBV12-3/TRBV12-4	TRBJ1-1	CASGTTDPMSTEAFF	TGTGCCAGCGGGACGACGGACCCCATGAGCACTGAAGCTTTCTTT
TRBD2	few	TRBV6-1	TRBJ2-7	CASSEGVAGVAYEQYF	TGTGCCAGCAGTGAGGGGGTAGCGGGGGTGGCCTACGAGCAGTACTTC
TRBD2	.	TRBV15	TRBJ2-5	CATSRGSGQIQETQYF	TGTGCCACCAGCAGAGGTAGCGGGCAGATACAAGAGACCCAGTACTTC